Listed below are T cell receptor beta chains from one sample, sequenced in a study of breast tumors, draining lymph nodes, adjacent tissues. TCRdb re-called the multiplex PCR reads through MiXCR, storing one row per CDR3 protein. The top ten clones hold more than 0.95% of a sample with 290,000 or so distinct CDR3 sequences, around 31% of them seen once. Material for sequencing was axillary lymph node tissue. Receptors were obtained from a female donor with breast cancer. Some clones in this sample may be carry-over from other donors' samples. CDR3s include the opening cysteine and the closing phenylalanine or tryptophan. Fields, in order: J gene, clone size, D gene, V gene, CDR3 DNA, CDR3 protein. The D gene is left open where the match is weak. A row's size may be missing; if present it is once, few, many or a size class.

j_call: TRBJ2-7
clone_size: many
d_call: .
v_call: TRBV7-2
cdr3_nt: TGTGCCAGCAGCCCCTCCCGGGTCTACGAGCAGTACTTC
cdr3_aa: CASSPSRVYEQYF

j_call: TRBJ2-1
clone_size: .
d_call: .
v_call: TRBV6-2/TRBV6-3
cdr3_nt: TGTGCCAGCAGTAGGGGAGTTCCCTACAATGAGCAGTTCTTC
cdr3_aa: CASSRGVPYNEQFF

j_call: TRBJ1-2
clone_size: many
d_call: TRBD1
v_call: TRBV29-1
cdr3_nt: TGCAGCGTTGAGTCGACAGGGAATGGGTATGGCTACACCTTC
cdr3_aa: CSVESTGNGYGYTF

j_call: TRBJ1-2
clone_size: .
d_call: TRBD1
v_call: TRBV6-2/TRBV6-3
cdr3_nt: TGTGCCAGCAGACTAGGGGGACAGGCTGACTATGGCTACACCTTC
cdr3_aa: CASRLGGQADYGYTF

j_call: TRBJ2-3
clone_size: few
d_call: TRBD1
v_call: TRBV6-2/TRBV6-3
cdr3_nt: TGTGCCAGCGGACCTCGACGACAGGGTTGGTGGAGTAGCACAGATACGCAGTATTTT
cdr3_aa: CASGPRRQGWWSSTDTQYF

j_call: TRBJ1-6
clone_size: many
d_call: .
v_call: TRBV7-8
cdr3_nt: TGTGCCAGCAGCTTTAACATAATTGATTCACCCCTCCACTTT
cdr3_aa: CASSFNIIDSPLHF

j_call: TRBJ1-5
clone_size: .
d_call: .
v_call: TRBV12-3/TRBV12-4
cdr3_nt: TGTGCCAGCAGTTTGCAGGGCCTGAACAATCAGCCCCAGCATTTT
cdr3_aa: CASSLQGLNNQPQHF

j_call: TRBJ1-1
clone_size: .
d_call: .
v_call: TRBV30
cdr3_nt: TGTGCCTGGAGTCCCAGGAGGACTGAAGCTTTCTTT
cdr3_aa: CAWSPRRTEAFF

j_call: TRBJ2-6
clone_size: many
d_call: .
v_call: TRBV30
cdr3_nt: TGTGCCTGGAAATTCTTCGACTCTGGGGCCAACGTCCTGACTTTC
cdr3_aa: CAWKFFDSGANVLTF

j_call: TRBJ1-1
clone_size: few
d_call: .
v_call: TRBV29-1
cdr3_nt: TGCAGCGTTGAATATTACACTGAAGCTTTCTTT
cdr3_aa: CSVEYYTEAFF

j_call: TRBJ2-3
clone_size: few
d_call: .
v_call: TRBV5-4
cdr3_nt: TGTGCCAGCAGCTTGGACCTTAGCGAGACAGATACGCAGTATTTT
cdr3_aa: CASSLDLSETDTQYF

j_call: TRBJ1-2
clone_size: many
d_call: .
v_call: TRBV12-3/TRBV12-4
cdr3_nt: TGTGCCAGCAGCCGGACAAGGAGCTATGGCTACACCTTC
cdr3_aa: CASSRTRSYGYTF

j_call: TRBJ1-4
clone_size: many
d_call: .
v_call: TRBV5-1
cdr3_nt: TGCGCCAGCAGCTTGGGGCAGGGCGGGCGATCCTCAGGAAAACTGTTTTTT
cdr3_aa: CASSLGQGGRSSGKLFF

j_call: TRBJ2-2
clone_size: .
d_call: TRBD2
v_call: TRBV25-1
cdr3_nt: TGTGCCAGCAGTGAAGCGGGAGTAGGGACCGGGGAGCTGTTTTTT
cdr3_aa: CASSEAGVGTGELFF

j_call: TRBJ2-5
clone_size: .
d_call: TRBD2
v_call: TRBV14
cdr3_nt: TGTGCCAGCAGCCAAGGGGGACTATTTCAAGAGACCCAGTACTTC
cdr3_aa: CASSQGGLFQETQYF

j_call: TRBJ2-3
clone_size: many
d_call: TRBD2
v_call: TRBV5-4
cdr3_nt: TGTGCCAGCAGCACTAGCGGGAGGACAGATACGCAGTATTTT
cdr3_aa: CASSTSGRTDTQYF

j_call: TRBJ1-5
clone_size: once
d_call: TRBD1
v_call: TRBV27
cdr3_nt: TGTGCCAGCAGTCTACAGGGGGGACAGCCCCAGCATTTT
cdr3_aa: CASSLQGGQPQHF

j_call: TRBJ2-2
clone_size: many
d_call: .
v_call: TRBV7-9
cdr3_nt: TGTGCCAGCACCCTAGGGGGAATCAACACCGGGGAGCTGTTTTTT
cdr3_aa: CASTLGGINTGELFF

j_call: TRBJ2-5
clone_size: many
d_call: .
v_call: TRBV2
cdr3_nt: TGTGCCAGCAGCCCCATGAGTGGGACCCAAGAGACCCAGTACTTC
cdr3_aa: CASSPMSGTQETQYF

j_call: TRBJ2-3
clone_size: .
d_call: .
v_call: TRBV19
cdr3_nt: TGTGCCAGTAGTATAGGTGGGGCCTTTAGCACAGATACGCAGTATTTT
cdr3_aa: CASSIGGAFSTDTQYF

j_call: TRBJ2-6
clone_size: many
d_call: TRBD2
v_call: TRBV4-1
cdr3_nt: TGCGCCAGCAGCCAAGATCGGAGACTAGCGGGAAGGTCTGGGGCCAACGTCCTGACTTTC
cdr3_aa: CASSQDRRLAGRSGANVLTF

j_call: TRBJ2-1
clone_size: .
d_call: TRBD1
v_call: TRBV7-2
cdr3_nt: TGTGCCAGCTGCACCCGGGACAGGAGGATTTCTCAGCAGTTCTTC
cdr3_aa: CASCTRDRRISQQFF

j_call: TRBJ1-5
clone_size: .
d_call: .
v_call: TRBV7-2
cdr3_nt: TGTGCCAGCAGCCTCCCTGGCACAGGGAATCAGCCCCAGCATTTT
cdr3_aa: CASSLPGTGNQPQHF

j_call: TRBJ2-3
clone_size: .
d_call: TRBD1
v_call: TRBV10-3
cdr3_nt: TGTGCCACCGCATACAGGGGGGCAGATACGCAGTATTTT
cdr3_aa: CATAYRGADTQYF

j_call: TRBJ1-3
clone_size: many
d_call: .
v_call: TRBV12-3/TRBV12-4
cdr3_nt: TGTGCCAGCAGTTTACCCCTTCGTGGAAACACCATATATTTT
cdr3_aa: CASSLPLRGNTIYF

j_call: TRBJ2-2
clone_size: .
d_call: .
v_call: TRBV7-2
cdr3_nt: TGTGCCAGCAGCTTAGTCCGCGTAGGGGAGCTGTTTTTT
cdr3_aa: CASSLVRVGELFF

j_call: TRBJ2-7
clone_size: many
d_call: .
v_call: TRBV20-1
cdr3_nt: TGCAGTGCTAGTAAGAGAGAAGGCGAGCAGTACTTC
cdr3_aa: CSASKREGEQYF

j_call: TRBJ2-3
clone_size: .
d_call: TRBD2
v_call: TRBV10-3
cdr3_nt: TGTGCCATCACAGAGAGGGCGGGACTAGCGGAAGACACAGATACGCAGTATTTT
cdr3_aa: CAITERAGLAEDTDTQYF

j_call: TRBJ2-7
clone_size: many
d_call: .
v_call: TRBV11-2
cdr3_nt: TGTGCCAGCAGCTTAGAGCGGGACTACGAGCAGTACTTC
cdr3_aa: CASSLERDYEQYF

j_call: TRBJ2-5
clone_size: .
d_call: .
v_call: TRBV19
cdr3_nt: TGTGCCAGTGGTTCTAGAGGCCAAGAGACCCAGTACTTC
cdr3_aa: CASGSRGQETQYF

j_call: TRBJ1-3
clone_size: many
d_call: .
v_call: TRBV11-2
cdr3_nt: TGTGCCAGCAGTCTCTCCCGACGGCGAAACACCATATATTTT
cdr3_aa: CASSLSRRRNTIYF

j_call: TRBJ2-1
clone_size: many
d_call: TRBD2
v_call: TRBV2
cdr3_nt: TGTGCCAGCATTTTCGGACTAGCTGTCAATGAGCAGTTCTTC
cdr3_aa: CASIFGLAVNEQFF

j_call: TRBJ2-7
clone_size: many
d_call: .
v_call: TRBV27
cdr3_nt: TGTGCCAGCAGTTCGGGGTACGAGCAGTACTTC
cdr3_aa: CASSSGYEQYF

j_call: TRBJ2-1
clone_size: many
d_call: TRBD2
v_call: TRBV24-1
cdr3_nt: TGTGCCACCAGTCCCGGGACTAGCGGGAGGGACGAGCAGTTCTTC
cdr3_aa: CATSPGTSGRDEQFF

j_call: TRBJ1-2
clone_size: many
d_call: .
v_call: TRBV3-1
cdr3_nt: TGTGCCAGCAGCCAAGGCGGCAGGGACTATGGCTACACCTTC
cdr3_aa: CASSQGGRDYGYTF

j_call: TRBJ2-7
clone_size: many
d_call: TRBD1
v_call: TRBV4-2
cdr3_nt: TGTGCCAGCAGCCAAGATTTAGGACAGGGGGCCTACGAGCAGTACTTC
cdr3_aa: CASSQDLGQGAYEQYF

j_call: TRBJ1-5
clone_size: many
d_call: .
v_call: TRBV5-5
cdr3_nt: TGTGCCAGCAGCCCGTGGAGTAGCAATCAGCCCCAGCATTTT
cdr3_aa: CASSPWSSNQPQHF

j_call: TRBJ2-4
clone_size: many
d_call: TRBD2
v_call: TRBV4-1
cdr3_nt: TGCGCCAGCAGCCCTGGGACTAGCGGGGGATCATTAGCCAAAAACATTCAGTACTTC
cdr3_aa: CASSPGTSGGSLAKNIQYF